The following is a TCR beta chain sequence with its context. These data belong to a study of blood T cell repertoires in COVID-19. The method was immunoSEQ multiplex PCR; TCRdb's version includes in-frame clones alone and lacks a portion of them. This sample yields over 90,000 clones, of which around 73% are seen a single time; approximately 9.9% belongs to the top ten. The sample consisted of peripheral blood. The clonotype was recovered from a man between 60 and 75 years old with active or convalescent COVID-19.

This CDR3 is CASSKFSGSGANVLTF. Written as DNA, the CDR3 is TGTGCCAGTAGTAAGTTTTCGGGTTCTGGGGCCAACGTCCTGACTTTC. This chain connects TRBV19 to TRBJ2-6; D remains unclear. V lost 4 bases to trimming and J lost 1 base, with 11 bases between them. Per germline, CDR1 LNHDA and CDR2 SQIVND (reference sequence). The CDR3 length is 16 residues.